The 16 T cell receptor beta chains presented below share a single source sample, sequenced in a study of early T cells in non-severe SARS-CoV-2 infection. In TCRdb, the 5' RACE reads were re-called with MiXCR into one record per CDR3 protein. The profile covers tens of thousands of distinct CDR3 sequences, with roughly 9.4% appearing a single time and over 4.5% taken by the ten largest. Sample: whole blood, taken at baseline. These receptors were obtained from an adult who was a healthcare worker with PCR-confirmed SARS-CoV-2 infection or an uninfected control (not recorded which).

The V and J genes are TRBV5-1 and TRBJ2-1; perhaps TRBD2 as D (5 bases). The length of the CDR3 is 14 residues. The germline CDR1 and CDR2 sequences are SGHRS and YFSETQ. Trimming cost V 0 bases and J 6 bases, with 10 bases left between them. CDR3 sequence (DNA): TGCGCCAGCAGCTTGGAACGAGGGAGCAATGAGCAGTTCTTC. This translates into CASSLERGSNEQFF.

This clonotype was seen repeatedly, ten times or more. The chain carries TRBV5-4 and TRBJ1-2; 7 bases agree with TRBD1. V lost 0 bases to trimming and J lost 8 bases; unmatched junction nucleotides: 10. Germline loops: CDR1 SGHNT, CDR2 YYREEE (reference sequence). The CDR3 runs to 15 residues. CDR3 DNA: TGTGCCAGCAGCTTGGGACAGTCCCCAGGGGGAGGCTACACCTTC. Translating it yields CASSLGQSPGGGYTF. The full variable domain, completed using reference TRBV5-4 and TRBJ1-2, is ETGVTQSPTHLIKTRGQQVTLRCSSQSGHNTVSWYQQALGQGPQFIFQYYREEENGRGNFPPRFSGLQFPNYSSELNVNALELDDSALYLCASSLGQSPGGGYTFGSGTRLTVV.

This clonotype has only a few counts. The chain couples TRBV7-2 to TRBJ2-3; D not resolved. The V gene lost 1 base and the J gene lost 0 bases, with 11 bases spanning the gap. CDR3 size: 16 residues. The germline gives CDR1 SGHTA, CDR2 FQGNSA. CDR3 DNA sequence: TGTGCCAGCAGCTTAGGGCAGCTCTTGAGCACAGATACGCAGTATTTT. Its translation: CASSLGQLLSTDTQYF.

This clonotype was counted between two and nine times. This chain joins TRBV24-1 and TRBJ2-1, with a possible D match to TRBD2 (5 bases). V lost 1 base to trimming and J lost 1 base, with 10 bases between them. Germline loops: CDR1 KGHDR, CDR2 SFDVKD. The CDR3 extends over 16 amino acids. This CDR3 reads CATSDFRSGSYNEQFF. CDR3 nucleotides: TGTGCCACCAGTGATTTCAGATCGGGATCCTACAATGAGCAGTTCTTC.

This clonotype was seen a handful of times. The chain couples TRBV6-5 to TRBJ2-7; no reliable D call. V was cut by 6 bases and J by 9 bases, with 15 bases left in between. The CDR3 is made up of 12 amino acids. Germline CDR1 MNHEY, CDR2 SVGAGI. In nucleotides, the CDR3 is TGTGCCAGCAGCCCCACCCAAGGCGGGCAGTACTTC. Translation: CASSPTQGGQYF.

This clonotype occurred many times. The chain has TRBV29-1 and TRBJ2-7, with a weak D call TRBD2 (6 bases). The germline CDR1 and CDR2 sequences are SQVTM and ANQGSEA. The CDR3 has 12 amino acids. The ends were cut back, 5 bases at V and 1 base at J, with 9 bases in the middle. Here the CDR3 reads CSVRRGSYEQYF. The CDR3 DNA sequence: TGCAGCGTTCGACGGGGGTCCTACGAGCAGTACTTC.

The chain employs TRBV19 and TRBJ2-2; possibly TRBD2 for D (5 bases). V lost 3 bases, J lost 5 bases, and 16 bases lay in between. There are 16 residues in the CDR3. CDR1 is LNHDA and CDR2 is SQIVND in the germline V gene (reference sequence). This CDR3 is CASSIVAGLVTGELFF. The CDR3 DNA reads TGTGCCAGTAGTATTGTCGCGGGCCTGGTTACCGGGGAGCTGTTTTTT.

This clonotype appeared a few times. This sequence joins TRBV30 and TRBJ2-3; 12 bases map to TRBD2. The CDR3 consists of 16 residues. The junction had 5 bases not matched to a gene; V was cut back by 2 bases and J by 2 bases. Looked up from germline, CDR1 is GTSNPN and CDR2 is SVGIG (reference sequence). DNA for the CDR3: TGTGCCTGGAGTTCTCCTAGCGGGAGGGACACAGATACGCAGTATTTT. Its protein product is CAWSSPSGRDTDTQYF.

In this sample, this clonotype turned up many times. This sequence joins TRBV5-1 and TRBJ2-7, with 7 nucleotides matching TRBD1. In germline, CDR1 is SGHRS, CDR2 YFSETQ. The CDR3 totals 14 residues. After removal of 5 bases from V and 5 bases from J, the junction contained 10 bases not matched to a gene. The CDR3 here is CASRPGTAGDEQYF. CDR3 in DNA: TGCGCCAGCAGACCGGGGACAGCTGGGGACGAGCAGTACTTC.

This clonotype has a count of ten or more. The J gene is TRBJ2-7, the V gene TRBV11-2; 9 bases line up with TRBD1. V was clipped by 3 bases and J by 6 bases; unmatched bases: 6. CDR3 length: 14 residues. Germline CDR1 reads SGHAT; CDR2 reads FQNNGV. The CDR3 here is CASSFRDRVAEQYF. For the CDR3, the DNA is TGTGCCAGCAGCTTCCGGGACAGGGTCGCCGAGCAGTACTTC.

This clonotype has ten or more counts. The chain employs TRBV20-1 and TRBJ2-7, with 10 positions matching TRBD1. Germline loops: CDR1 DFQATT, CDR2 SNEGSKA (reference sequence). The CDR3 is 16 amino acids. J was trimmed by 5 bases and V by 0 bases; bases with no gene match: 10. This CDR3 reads CSARDPRDRGSHEQYF. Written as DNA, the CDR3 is TGCAGTGCTAGAGACCCCCGGGACAGGGGATCCCACGAGCAGTACTTC.

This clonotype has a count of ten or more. The CDR3 region is CASSWGDTQYF. In DNA form, the CDR3 reads TGTGCCAGCAGTTGGGGAGATACGCAGTATTTT. The chain has TRBV27 and TRBJ2-3; no firm D call. Between the trimmed V and J ends, which lost 4 bases and 5 bases, there was a span of 4 bases. CDR1 and CDR2 (germline): MNHEY, SMNVEV (reference sequence). This CDR3 contains 11 residues.

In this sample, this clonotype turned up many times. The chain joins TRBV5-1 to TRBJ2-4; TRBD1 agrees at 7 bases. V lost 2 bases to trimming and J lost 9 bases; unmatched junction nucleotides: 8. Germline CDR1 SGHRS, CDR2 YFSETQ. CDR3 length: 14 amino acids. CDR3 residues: CASSLFDRDGIQYF. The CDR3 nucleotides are TGCGCCAGCAGCTTATTCGACAGGGATGGCATTCAGTACTTC.

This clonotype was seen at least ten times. CDR3 region: CSARDAKAWGDEQFF. The CDR3, as DNA: TGCAGTGCTAGAGATGCCAAGGCCTGGGGGGATGAGCAGTTCTTC. This sequence joins TRBV20-1 and TRBJ2-1; TRBD2 is a possible D gene (6 bases). The germline V and J ends were trimmed by 0 bases and 8 bases, with 17 bases remaining between them. Germline CDR1 is DFQATT and CDR2 is SNEGSKA (reference sequence). This CDR3 spans 15 amino acids.

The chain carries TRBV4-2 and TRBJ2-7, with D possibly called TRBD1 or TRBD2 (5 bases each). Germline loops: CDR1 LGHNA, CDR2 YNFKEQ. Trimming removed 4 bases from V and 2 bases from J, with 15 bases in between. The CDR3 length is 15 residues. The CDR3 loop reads CASSLGAAQTYEQYF. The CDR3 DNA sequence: TGTGCCAGCAGCCTCGGGGCGGCACAGACCTACGAGCAGTACTTC.

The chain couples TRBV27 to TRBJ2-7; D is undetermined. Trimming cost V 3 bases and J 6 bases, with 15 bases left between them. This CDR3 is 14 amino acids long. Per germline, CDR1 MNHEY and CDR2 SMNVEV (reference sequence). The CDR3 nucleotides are TGTGCCAGCAGTTTCTACGACCCCTCAGGCGAGCAGTACTTC. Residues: CASSFYDPSGEQYF.